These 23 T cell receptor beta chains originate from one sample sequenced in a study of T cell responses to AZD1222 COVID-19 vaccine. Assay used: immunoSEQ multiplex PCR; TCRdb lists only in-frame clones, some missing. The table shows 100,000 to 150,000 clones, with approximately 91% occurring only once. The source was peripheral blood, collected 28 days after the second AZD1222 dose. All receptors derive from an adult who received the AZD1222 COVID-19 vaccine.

The CDR3, as DNA: TGTGCCAGCAGTGAACCAGGGGGCGGCAATCAGCCCCAGCATTTT. It specifies CASSEPGGGNQPQHF. The rearrangement links TRBV25-1 to TRBJ1-5; 8 bases are shared with TRBD1. Unmatched junction bases numbered 2, after V lost 2 bases and J lost 2 bases. Germline CDR1 MGHDK, CDR2 SYGVNS. CDR3 length: 15 amino acids.

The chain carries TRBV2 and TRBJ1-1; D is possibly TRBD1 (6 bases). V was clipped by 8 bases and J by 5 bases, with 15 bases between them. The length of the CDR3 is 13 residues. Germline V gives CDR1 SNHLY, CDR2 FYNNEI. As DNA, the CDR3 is TGTGCCAGCGTTCTTCCAGGGGTGACTGAAGCTTTCTTT. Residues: CASVLPGVTEAFF.

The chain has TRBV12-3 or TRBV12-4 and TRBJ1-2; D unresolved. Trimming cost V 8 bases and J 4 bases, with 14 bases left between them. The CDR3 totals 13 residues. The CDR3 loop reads CASDGLGSYGYTF. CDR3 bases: TGTGCCAGCGACGGTTTGGGGTCCTATGGCTACACCTTC.

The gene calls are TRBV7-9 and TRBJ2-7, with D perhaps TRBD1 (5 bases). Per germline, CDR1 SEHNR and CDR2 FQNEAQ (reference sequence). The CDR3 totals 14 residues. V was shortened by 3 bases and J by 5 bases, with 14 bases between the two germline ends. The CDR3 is CASSFRQGFHEQYF. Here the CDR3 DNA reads TGTGCCAGCAGCTTTCGGCAGGGTTTCCACGAGCAGTACTTC.

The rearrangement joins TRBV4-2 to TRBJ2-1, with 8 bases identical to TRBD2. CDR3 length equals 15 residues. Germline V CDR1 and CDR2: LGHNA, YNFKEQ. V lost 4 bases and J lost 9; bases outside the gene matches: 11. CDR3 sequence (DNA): TGTGCCAGCAGCCGTCCGGGACTAGGCGGCGGTGAGCAGTTCTTC. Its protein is CASSRPGLGGGEQFF.

The DNA for the CDR3 is TGTGCCAGCAGTTACCGGGGGGGGGCTTTCTTT. Its protein product is CASSYRGGAFF. The rearrangement uses TRBV6-5 and TRBJ1-1, with a tentative D call TRBD1 (5 bases). The germline V gene has CDR1 MNHEY and CDR2 SVGAGI. This CDR3 contains 11 residues. V shed 2 bases and J shed 11 bases, with 9 bases lying between them.

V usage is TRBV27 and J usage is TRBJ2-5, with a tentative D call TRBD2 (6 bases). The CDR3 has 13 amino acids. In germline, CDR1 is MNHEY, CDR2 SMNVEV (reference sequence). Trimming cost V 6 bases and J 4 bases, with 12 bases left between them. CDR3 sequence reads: CASRKTSRETQYF. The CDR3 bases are TGTGCCAGCAGAAAAACTAGCCGAGAGACCCAGTACTTC.

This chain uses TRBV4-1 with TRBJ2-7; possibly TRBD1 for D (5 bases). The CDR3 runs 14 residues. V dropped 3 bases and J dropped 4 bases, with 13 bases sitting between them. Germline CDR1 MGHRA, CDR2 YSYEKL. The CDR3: CASSQTTRGYEQYF. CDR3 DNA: TGCGCCAGCAGCCAGACGACAAGGGGATACGAGCAGTACTTC.

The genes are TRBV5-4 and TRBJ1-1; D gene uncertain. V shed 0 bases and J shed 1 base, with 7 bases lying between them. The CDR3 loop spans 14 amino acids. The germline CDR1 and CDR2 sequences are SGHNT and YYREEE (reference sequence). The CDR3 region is CASSLAAENTEAFF. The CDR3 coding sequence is TGTGCCAGCAGCTTGGCGGCTGAGAACACTGAAGCTTTCTTT.

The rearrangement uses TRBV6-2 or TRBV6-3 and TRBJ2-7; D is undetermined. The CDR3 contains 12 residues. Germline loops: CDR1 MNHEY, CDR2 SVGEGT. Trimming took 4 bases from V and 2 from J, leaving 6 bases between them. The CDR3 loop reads CASSSVTYEQYF. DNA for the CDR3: TGTGCCAGCAGTTCCGTGACCTACGAGCAGTACTTC.

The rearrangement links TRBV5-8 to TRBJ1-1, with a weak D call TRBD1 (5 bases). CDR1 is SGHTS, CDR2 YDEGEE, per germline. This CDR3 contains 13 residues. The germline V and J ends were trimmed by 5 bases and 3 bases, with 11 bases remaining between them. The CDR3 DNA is TGTGCCAGCAGTCTGGGGGGGGACACTGAAGCTTTCTTT. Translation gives CASSLGGDTEAFF.

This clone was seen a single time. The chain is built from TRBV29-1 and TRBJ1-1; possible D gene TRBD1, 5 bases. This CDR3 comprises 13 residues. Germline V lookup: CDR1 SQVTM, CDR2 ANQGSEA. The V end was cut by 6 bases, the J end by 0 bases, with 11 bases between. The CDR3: CSVGHLMNTEAFF. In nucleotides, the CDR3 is TGCAGCGTCGGACACCTCATGAACACTGAAGCTTTCTTT.

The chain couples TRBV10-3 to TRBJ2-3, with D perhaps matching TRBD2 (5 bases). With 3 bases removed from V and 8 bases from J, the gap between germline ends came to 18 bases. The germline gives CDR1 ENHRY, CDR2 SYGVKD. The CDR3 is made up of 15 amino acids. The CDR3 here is CAISDPTLYSGTQYF. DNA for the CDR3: TGTGCCATCAGTGACCCAACTCTATACAGCGGTACGCAGTATTTT.

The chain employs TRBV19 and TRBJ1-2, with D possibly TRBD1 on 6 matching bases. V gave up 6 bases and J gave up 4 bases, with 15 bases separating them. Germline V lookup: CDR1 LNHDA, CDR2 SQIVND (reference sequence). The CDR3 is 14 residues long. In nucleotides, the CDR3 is TGTGCCAGTAGCCATTCACAGGGTGGCTATGGCTACACCTTC. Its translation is CASSHSQGGYGYTF. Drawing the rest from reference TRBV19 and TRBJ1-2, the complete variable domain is DGGITQSPKYLFRKEGQNVTLSCEQNLNHDAMYWYRQDPGQGLRLIYYSQIVNDFQKGDIAEGYSVSREKKESFPLTVTSAQKNPTAFYLCASSHSQGGYGYTFGSGTRLTVV.

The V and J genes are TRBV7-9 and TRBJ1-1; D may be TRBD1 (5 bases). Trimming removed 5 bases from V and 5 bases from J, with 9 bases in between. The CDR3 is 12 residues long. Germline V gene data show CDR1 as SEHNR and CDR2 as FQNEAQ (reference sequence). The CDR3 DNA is TGTGCCAGCAGCCCTAGGGGTACTGAAGCTTTCTTT. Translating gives CASSPRGTEAFF.

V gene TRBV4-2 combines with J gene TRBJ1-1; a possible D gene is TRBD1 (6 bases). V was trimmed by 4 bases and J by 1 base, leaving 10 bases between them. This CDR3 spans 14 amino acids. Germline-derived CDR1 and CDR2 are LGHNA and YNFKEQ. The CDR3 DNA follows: TGTGCCAGCAGCCCCGGACAGAGGAACACTGAAGCTTTCTTT. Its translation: CASSPGQRNTEAFF.

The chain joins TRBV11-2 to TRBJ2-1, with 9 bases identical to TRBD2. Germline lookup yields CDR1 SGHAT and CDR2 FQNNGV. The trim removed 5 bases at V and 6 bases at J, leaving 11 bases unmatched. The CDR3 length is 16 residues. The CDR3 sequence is CASSPPGSGSGNEQFF. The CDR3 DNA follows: TGTGCCAGCAGCCCCCCGGGTAGCGGGAGCGGCAATGAGCAGTTCTTC.

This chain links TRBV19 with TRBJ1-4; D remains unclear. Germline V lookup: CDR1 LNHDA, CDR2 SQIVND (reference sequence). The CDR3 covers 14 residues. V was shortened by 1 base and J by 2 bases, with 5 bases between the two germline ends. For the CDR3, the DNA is TGTGCCAGTAGTATAGTGGCCACTAATGAAAAACTGTTTTTT. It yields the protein CASSIVATNEKLFF.

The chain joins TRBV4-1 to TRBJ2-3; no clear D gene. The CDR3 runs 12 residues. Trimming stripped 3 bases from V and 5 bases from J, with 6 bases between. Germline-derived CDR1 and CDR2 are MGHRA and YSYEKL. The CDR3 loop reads CASSQIGDTQYF. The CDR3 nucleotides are TGCGCCAGCAGCCAGATCGGAGATACGCAGTATTTT.

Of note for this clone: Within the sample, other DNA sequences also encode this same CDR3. The CDR3 is CASSVAGNTEAFF. CDR3 DNA sequence: TGTGCCAGCAGCGTAGCAGGGAACACTGAAGCTTTCTTT. This chain joins TRBV9 and TRBJ1-1; D uncertain. With 0 bases removed from V and 1 base from J, the gap between germline ends came to 4 bases. CDR1 is SGDLS, CDR2 YYNGEE, per germline. This CDR3 contains 13 residues.

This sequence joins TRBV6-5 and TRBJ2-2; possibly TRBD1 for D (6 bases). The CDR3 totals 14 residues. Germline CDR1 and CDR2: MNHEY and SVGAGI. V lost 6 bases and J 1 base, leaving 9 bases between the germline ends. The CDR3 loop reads CASRYRENTGELFF. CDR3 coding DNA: TGTGCCAGCAGATACAGGGAGAACACCGGGGAGCTGTTTTTT.

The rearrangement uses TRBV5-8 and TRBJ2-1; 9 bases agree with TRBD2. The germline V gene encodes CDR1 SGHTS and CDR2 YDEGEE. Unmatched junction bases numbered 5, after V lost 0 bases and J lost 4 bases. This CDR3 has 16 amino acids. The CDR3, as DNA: TGTGCCAGCAGCTTGGAGGGTAGCGGGAGTTACAATGAGCAGTTCTTC. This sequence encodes CASSLEGSGSYNEQFF.

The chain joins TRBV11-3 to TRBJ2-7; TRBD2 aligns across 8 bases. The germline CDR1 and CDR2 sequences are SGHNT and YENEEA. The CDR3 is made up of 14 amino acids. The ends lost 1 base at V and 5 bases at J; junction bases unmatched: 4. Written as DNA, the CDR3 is TGTGCCAGCAGCTTAGGTCGAGCGGGGGACGAGCAGTACTTC. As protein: CASSLGRAGDEQYF.